This T cell receptor (beta chain) was sequenced for a study of T-cell reconstitution after alpha-beta-depleted transplantation in children. Study-wide results and limits: Newly made T cells mostly supplied T-cell counts and diversity one year after transplant.

Unique molecular identifiers were incorporated during preparation of the TCRbeta library. TCRdb re-derived calls from the PCR reads in MiXCR, one entry per CDR3 protein. The sample records approximately 120,000 distinct CDR3 sequences, about 9.9% being singletons. As regards this clonotype: No antigen is known for it.

With 5 bases removed from V and 1 base from J, the gap between germline ends came to 9 bases. Germline V lookup: CDR1 SGHRS, CDR2 YFSETQ. The CDR3 has 13 amino acids. The source of this sequence is a girl less than two years old who had a stem cell transplant for combined immunodeficiency, so the T cells may come from the graft donor. The specimen was PBMCs, mostly from graft donor cells, collected 180 days after TCRalphabeta/CD19-depleted stem cell transplant. The chain employs TRBV5-1 and TRBJ2-5; D not resolved. The CDR3 region has the DNA TGCGCCAGCAGGGGTCCCGCCCAAGAGACCCAGTACTTC. Its translation: CASRGPAQETQYF. Complete variable domain (other parts from reference TRBV5-1 and TRBJ2-5): KAGVTQTPRYLIKTRGQQVTLSCSPISGHRSVSWYQQTPGQGLQFLFEYFSETQRNKGNFPGRFSGRQFSNSRSEMNVSTLELGDSALYLCASRGPAQETQYFGPGTRLLVL.